This T cell receptor (beta chain) derives from a study of early T cells in non-severe SARS-CoV-2 infection. Study details: Chains were unpaired, as sequencing was done on bulk RNA from unsorted whole blood. Broader study findings: Sequences matched to VDJdb favored anti-spike CD8 responses, while private and CD4 specificities were missed.

This clonotype occurred a few times. What it binds is not known. In the library, individual cDNA molecules carried attached unique molecular identifiers. Each CDR3 protein gets one entry after TCRdb re-called the 5' RACE reads with MiXCR. Seen here are more than 50,000 distinct CDR3 sequences, around 8.4% observed once, and the top ten hold 4% to 5%. V lost 5 bases and J lost 5, with 12 bases in between. The germline gives CDR1 SGHTA, CDR2 FQGNSA. The length of the CDR3 is 13 residues. Sequences were obtained from whole blood. The clonotype comes from an adult who was a healthcare worker with PCR-confirmed SARS-CoV-2 infection or an uninfected control (not recorded which). This chain connects TRBV7-2 to TRBJ2-5; either TRBD1 or TRBD2 may fit D (5 bases each). The CDR3 loop is CASSRDGPETQYF. The CDR3 DNA reads TGTGCCAGCAGCCGGGACGGCCCGGAGACCCAGTACTTC.